The present entry profiles one T cell receptor (beta chain) with its context. Its specificity is unknown. Repertoires were generated with immunoSEQ multiplex PCR, while TCRdb's copy carries only in-frame clones and drops some. The sample lists 20,000 or so clones, around 85% occurring once. The data originate from a study of OX40 agonist ivuxolimab in advanced cancers. Across the study: Dosing consisted of intravenous ivuxolimab at 0.01 to 10 mg/kg every 2 weeks.

Peripheral blood came from all dose cohorts at three timepoints. The study's findings and limits: CD4+ T cells averaged fewer expanded clones than CD8+ T cells. At doses 0.1 to 3.0 mg/kg, CD4+ and CD8+ clones expanded.

The receptor's source is an adult with an advanced solid tumor such as melanoma, head and neck, liver or kidney cancer. The starting material was CD4+ or CD8+ T cells sorted from blood, obtained in a trial of the OX40 agonist ivuxolimab.

The CDR3 spells CASRPPDLTEAFF. As DNA, the CDR3 is TGTGCCAGCAGGCCCCCAGATCTTACTGAAGCTTTCTTT. The V and J genes are TRBV7-9 and TRBJ1-1; D call uncertain. The germline V gene has CDR1 SEHNR and CDR2 FQNEAQ (reference sequence). The CDR3 totals 13 residues. Trimming removed 6 bases from V and 5 bases from J, with 13 bases in between.